The clone carrying this T cell receptor (beta chain) has more than one count but fewer than ten. The antigen remains unidentified. The data originate from a study of T cell responses to AZD1222 COVID-19 vaccine. Study findings and constraints: The peak T cell response came first, and repertoires were sampled only after it.

Repertoires were generated with immunoSEQ multiplex PCR, while TCRdb's copy carries only in-frame clones and drops some. The sample shows 150,000 to 180,000 clones, more than 75% of them seen only once. The CDR3 runs to 18 residues. V was shortened by 1 base and J by 0 bases, with 16 bases between the two germline ends. Germline V gene sequence: CDR1 GTSNPN, CDR2 SVGIG (reference sequence). This clonotype was obtained from an adult in good health. The V call is TRBV30, the J call TRBJ1-6; D uncertain. This material consisted of peripheral blood, taken on day 0 of AZD1222 vaccination. In DNA form, the CDR3 reads TGTGCCTGGAGTGGAGGACTCGCCCTTAGCTCCTATAATTCACCCCTCCACTTT. Residues: CAWSGGLALSSYNSPLHF.